This T cell receptor (beta chain) was sequenced for a study of cytomegalovirus exposure and HLA in healthy donors. Study results and caveats: TCR beta chains numbering more than 150 were designated cytomegalovirus-associated. According to a later analysis, TCR clusters from the first cohort tended to co-occur in the approximately 130 validation repertoires. TCR sequences were mostly rare, though some public TCRs occurred in many donors.

The CDR3 has 14 residues. V was pared by 4 bases and J by 1 base, with 3 bases of the junction left unmatched. Germline V gene sequence: CDR1 MGHRA, CDR2 YSYEKL. Regarding this clone: Its antigen is as yet unknown.

Clones were read by immunoSEQ multiplex PCR, and TCRdb kept only the in-frame ones, dropping some. The profile covers fewer than 200,000 clones, with around 84% appearing a single time and 15% to 20% taken by the ten largest. The V call is TRBV4-1, the J call TRBJ1-1; 7 bases are a match to TRBD1. The source of this sequence is a man in his late teens or twenties in good health and CMV-seropositive. The sample consisted of PBMCs. The CDR3 loop is CASSLGTANTEAFF. The CDR3 DNA sequence: TGCGCCAGCAGCCTAGGGACAGCGAACACTGAAGCTTTCTTT.